These 25 T cell receptor beta chains originate from one sample sequenced in a study of cytomegalovirus exposure and HLA in healthy donors. Some clones are missing from TCRdb's copy, which holds only in-frame ones; the method was immunoSEQ multiplex PCR. This repertoire shows 65,000 to 85,000 clones, about 95% found once; its top ten account for around 0.69%. The sequenced material came from PBMCs. All receptors come from a woman aged 18-35 years in good health and CMV-seronegative.

The DNA for the CDR3 is TGCGCCAGCAGCCAAGAGGGAACAGGGGACACTGAAGCTTTCTTT. Encoded protein: CASSQEGTGDTEAFF. The gene calls are TRBV4-3 and TRBJ1-1; TRBD1 agrees at 7 bases. This CDR3 is built from 15 residues. From germline, CDR1 is LGHNA and CDR2 YSLEER. The V and J ends lost 0 bases and 3 bases, in that order; junction bases with no gene match: 4.

This chain connects TRBV21-1 to TRBJ2-7; TRBD1, the table's D call, was not compared with the DNA. TRBV21-1 is described as a pseudogene. This CDR3 is 16 amino acids long. CDR3 in amino acids: CASSKAQAPSSYEQYF. Here the CDR3 DNA reads TGTGCCAGCAGCAAAGCGCAGGCGCCCAGCTCCTACGAGCAGTACTTC.

This clone was counted only a few times. The CDR3 nucleotides read TGTGCCAGCAGCCGGGACAGGGTCTATGGCTACACCTTC. The encoded protein is CASSRDRVYGYTF. The V call is TRBV7-9, the J call TRBJ1-2; 9 bases are shared with TRBD1. The CDR3 totals 13 residues. CDR1 SEHNR and CDR2 FQNEAQ come from the germline V gene (reference sequence). V trimming: 5 bases; J trimming: 4 bases; junction bases outside the gene matches: 2.

The CDR3 loop reads CASSVSRGPGQPQHF. CDR3 bases: TGTGCCAGCAGTGTCTCCAGGGGGCCGGGACAGCCCCAGCATTTT. The J gene is TRBJ1-5, the V gene TRBV6-5; 8 bases are a match to TRBD1. Germline V gene data show CDR1 as MNHEY and CDR2 as SVGAGI. Losses at the gene ends were 5 bases for V and 7 bases for J; bases not matched to a gene: 10. CDR3 size: 15 residues.

This sequence joins TRBV9 and TRBJ2-3; D is unresolved. V dropped 0 bases and J dropped 0 bases, with 11 bases sitting between them. This CDR3 comprises 16 residues. From germline, CDR1 is SGDLS and CDR2 YYNGEE. The CDR3 region is CASSVDRGLSTDTQYF. The CDR3, as DNA: TGTGCCAGCAGCGTAGACCGCGGCTTAAGCACAGATACGCAGTATTTT.

This chain joins TRBV4-3 and TRBJ1-5; D uncertain. Per germline, CDR1 LGHNA and CDR2 YSLEER. The CDR3 has 15 residues. The germline V and J ends were trimmed by 0 bases and 7 bases, with 13 bases remaining between them. Here the CDR3 reads CASSQEEGIGQPQHF. In nucleotides, the CDR3 is TGCGCCAGCAGCCAAGAGGAGGGTATAGGACAGCCCCAGCATTTT.

The J gene is TRBJ1-1, the V gene TRBV5-1; maybe TRBD1 (5 bases). V lost 4 bases to trimming and J lost 6 bases, with 19 bases between them. The CDR3 runs to 15 residues. CDR1 and CDR2 from the germline V gene are SGHRS and YFSETQ. In DNA form, the CDR3 reads TGCGCCAGCAGCGCCCGGCAGGGCCCCTACGCTGAAGCTTTCTTT. It specifies CASSARQGPYAEAFF.

This clone was detected only a few times. This rearrangement joins TRBV27 to TRBJ1-6; TRBD1 matches 7 bases. The junction had 0 bases not matched to a gene; V was cut back by 6 bases and J by 4 bases. The germline V gene encodes CDR1 MNHEY and CDR2 SMNVEV (reference sequence). There are 13 residues in the CDR3. This CDR3 reads CASRTGYNSPLHF. DNA for the CDR3: TGTGCCAGCAGGACAGGGTATAATTCACCCCTCCACTTT.

The genes are TRBV18 and TRBJ1-2, with 7 bases that match TRBD1. V dropped 4 bases and J dropped 3; count of bases not matched to a gene: 8. The CDR3 runs 15 residues. The germline gives CDR1 KGHSH, CDR2 LQKENI. In DNA form, the CDR3 reads TGTGCCAGCTCACTCTCGACAGGGATCGACTATGGCTACACCTTC. It yields the protein CASSLSTGIDYGYTF.

V gene TRBV5-4 combines with J gene TRBJ2-1, with D possibly matching TRBD2 (6 bases). This CDR3 spans 12 amino acids. Trimming took 5 bases from V and 9 from J, leaving 12 bases between them. The germline V gene has CDR1 SGHNT and CDR2 YYREEE (reference sequence). The CDR3 nucleotides read TGTGCCAGCAGGCCTGGGACTGGTGAGCAGTTCTTC. It translates to CASRPGTGEQFF.

V usage is TRBV4-1 and J usage is TRBJ2-7; perhaps TRBD1 as D (6 bases). Trimming took 3 bases from V and 2 from J, leaving 17 bases between them. Germline V lookup: CDR1 MGHRA, CDR2 YSYEKL. The length of the CDR3 is 16 residues. The CDR3 sequence is CASSHLSGAITYEQYF. CDR3 nucleotides: TGCGCCAGCAGCCATTTGTCAGGGGCGATCACCTACGAGCAGTACTTC.

V gene TRBV7-9 combines with J gene TRBJ2-7; 14 nucleotides agree with TRBD2. After removal of 4 bases from V and 1 base from J, the junction contained 6 bases not matched to a gene. Germline lookup yields CDR1 SEHNR and CDR2 FQNEAQ (reference sequence). This CDR3 comprises 17 residues. The CDR3 is CASSWGGLAGESYEQYF. DNA of the CDR3: TGTGCCAGCAGCTGGGGGGGACTAGCGGGAGAGTCCTACGAGCAGTACTTC.

This clone turned up a few times. The rearrangement links TRBV5-1 to TRBJ1-4, with 10 bases identical to TRBD1. V trimming: 3 bases; J trimming: 10 bases; junction bases outside the gene matches: 6. The length of the CDR3 is 14 residues. From germline, CDR1 is SGHRS and CDR2 YFSETQ. In nucleotides, the CDR3 is TGCGCCAGCAGCTCCTGGACAGGGGGGGTAAAACTGTTTTTT. It encodes CASSSWTGGVKLFF. The full variable domain, with the rest looked up from reference TRBV5-1 and TRBJ1-4, is KAGVTQTPRYLIKTRGQQVTLSCSPISGHRSVSWYQQTPGQGLQFLFEYFSETQRNKGNFPGRFSGRQFSNSRSEMNVSTLELGDSALYLCASSSWTGGVKLFFGSGTQLSVL.

The CDR3 DNA reads TGCGCCAGCAGTGAAAGGCGGGGGGGTGAAGCTTTCTTT. Its translation: CASSERRGGEAFF. This chain connects TRBV10-1 to TRBJ1-1, with D possibly TRBD1 on 5 matching bases. Germline CDR1 WNHNN, CDR2 SYGVQD (reference sequence). V was trimmed by 3 bases and J by 7 bases, leaving 12 bases between them. This CDR3 has 13 residues.

The chain recombines TRBV7-2 with TRBJ2-5; D not resolved. This CDR3 comprises 11 residues. The V end lost 4 bases, the J end lost 5 bases, and 5 bases lay between the germline ends. Germline assignment: CDR1 SGHTA and CDR2 FQGNSA. The DNA of the CDR3 is TGTGCCAGCAGCTCCCTTGAGACCCAGTACTTC. This encodes CASSSLETQYF.

This chain connects TRBV5-1 to TRBJ2-7; tentatively, D is TRBD2 (5 bases). The CDR3 is 19 amino acids. V was trimmed by 3 bases and J by 3 bases, leaving 28 bases between them. From germline, CDR1 is SGHRS and CDR2 YFSETQ. In nucleotides, the CDR3 is TGCGCCAGCAGCTCTTGGAGCCCCCCAAGATGGCGGAGGAACTACGAGCAGTACTTC. It specifies CASSSWSPPRWRRNYEQYF.

CDR3 bases: TGTGCCAGCTCACCAGGGACAACGGCCTACGAGCAGTACTTC. Residues: CASSPGTTAYEQYF. The chain combines TRBV18 with TRBJ2-7, with D perhaps matching TRBD1 (6 bases). This CDR3 is built from 14 residues. V lost 2 bases to trimming and J lost 2 bases, with 10 bases between them. Germline lookup yields CDR1 KGHSH and CDR2 LQKENI.

CDR3 in amino acids: CASSLKLAGGSYEQYF. For the CDR3, the DNA is TGTGCCAGCAGCTTAAAACTAGCGGGGGGTTCCTACGAGCAGTACTTC. The chain employs TRBV7-2 and TRBJ2-7; 12 bases are a match to TRBD2. The CDR3 has 16 amino acids. V trimming: 2 bases; J trimming: 1 base; junction bases outside the gene matches: 3. CDR1 and CDR2 (germline): SGHTA, FQGNSA.

This chain links TRBV10-1 with TRBJ2-1; 13 bases are a match to TRBD2. Germline V lookup: CDR1 WNHNN, CDR2 SYGVQD (reference sequence). This CDR3 comprises 21 residues. V lost 0 bases and J lost 1; bases outside the gene matches: 12. The CDR3 sequence: CASSESMVGLAGFRSYNEQFF. As DNA, the CDR3 is TGCGCCAGCAGTGAGTCGATGGTGGGACTAGCGGGATTTAGGTCCTACAATGAGCAGTTCTTC.

The gene calls are TRBV19 and TRBJ2-5; a weak D match, TRBD1 (6 bases). This CDR3 is built from 14 residues. V shed 8 bases and J shed 2 bases, with 15 bases lying between them. Germline lookup yields CDR1 LNHDA and CDR2 SQIVND (reference sequence). This CDR3 reads CASGRTASQETQYF. The DNA for the CDR3 is TGTGCCAGTGGTCGGACAGCCTCACAAGAGACCCAGTACTTC.

The chain combines TRBV28 with TRBJ1-3; D gene uncertain. The V gene's germline CDR1 is MDHEN and CDR2 SYDVKM. This CDR3 is 13 amino acids long. The ends were cut back, 6 bases at V and 0 bases at J, with 6 bases in the middle. The CDR3 nucleotides read TGTGCCAGCAGAGCGAGCTCTGGAAACACCATATATTTT. This codes for CASRASSGNTIYF.

V is TRBV10-1 and J is TRBJ2-2, with TRBD2 matching 8 bases. CDR1 is WNHNN, CDR2 SYGVQD, per germline (reference sequence). V lost 0 bases and J lost 2; bases outside the gene matches: 8. The CDR3 is made up of 18 amino acids. The DNA of the CDR3 is TGCGCCAGCAGTGAGTCGTGGGGAGCGGGGGCTAACACCGGGGAGCTGTTTTTT. This sequence encodes CASSESWGAGANTGELFF.

The chain uses TRBV4-1 and TRBJ2-3; TRBD1 agrees at 8 bases. V was pared by 4 bases and J by 4 bases, with 10 bases of the junction left unmatched. Germline V gene data show CDR1 as MGHRA and CDR2 as YSYEKL. The CDR3 length is 16 residues. The CDR3 DNA reads TGCGCCAGCAGCCGTAGACAGGGGAAGATCGCAGATACGCAGTATTTT. This sequence encodes CASSRRQGKIADTQYF.

The chain recombines TRBV4-1 with TRBJ1-1; TRBD1 might be the D (5 bases). The V gene's germline CDR1 is MGHRA and CDR2 YSYEKL. V was trimmed by 1 base and J by 4 bases, leaving 10 bases between them. The CDR3 has 14 residues. The CDR3 loop is CASSQAPGFTEAFF. CDR3 nucleotides: TGCGCCAGCAGCCAAGCGCCAGGGTTCACTGAAGCTTTCTTT.

The rearrangement uses TRBV10-3 and TRBJ2-5, with a weak D call TRBD2 (5 bases). This CDR3 comprises 18 residues. The germline V and J ends were trimmed by 2 bases and 4 bases, with 23 bases remaining between them. Germline-derived CDR1 and CDR2 are ENHRY and SYGVKD. The CDR3 nucleotides are TGTGCCATCAGTGAGCCGAAGGGAGCCGGGAAGATAGCAGAGACCCAGTACTTC. This translates into CAISEPKGAGKIAETQYF.